The T cell receptor beta chain described here comes from a study of T cells in Graves' hyperthyroidism and ophthalmopathy. Study details: The blood sample was taken at first diagnosis, before treatment began. Regarding the study as a whole: Separation of ophthalmopathy from stable hyperthyroidism was achieved by a 13 V-J model.

Amplification of TCR beta CDR3 regions used RNA as the template. The TCR CDR3 first-round RT-PCR relied on the HTBI primer set. TCRdb reprocessed the multiplex PCR reads via MiXCR and lists one record per CDR3 protein. Of a few hundred thousand distinct CDR3 sequences listed, 16% are singletons. Diagnoses rested on clinical symptoms, serum thyroxine and TRAb, thyroid ultrasound and orbital computed tomography. This clonotype has at least ten counts. Its antigen remains unidentified. The CDR3 covers 13 residues. Germline V CDR1 and CDR2: SGHAT, FQNNGV. Trimming took 5 bases from V and 3 from J, leaving 11 bases between them.

Sequenced input: blood. The chain carries TRBV11-2 and TRBJ2-7; no definite D call. This receptor was obtained from a woman in her forties with Graves' ophthalmopathy. DNA for the CDR3: TGTGCCAGCAGCCCGCAGTGGTTCTACGAGCAGTACTTC. This codes for CASSPQWFYEQYF.